This entry concerns a single TCR beta chain. This clonotype was detected only a few times. What antigen it recognizes has not been identified. Base qualities are missing; no much larger clone stands one base away. The data belong to a study of human T cells and chemical hapten exposure (dated by TCRdb to about 2021). About the study as a whole: For sensitization, 2% DPC in acetone was applied to a roughly 2 cm by roughly 2 cm area of upper inner arm skin. Weekly therapeutic DPC doses were additionally applied to the scalp of patients throughout the roughly 24-week study period. Patch testing on the upper back used Finn chambers containing 0.01% DPC, with scoring done after 6 days according to International Contact Dermatitis Research Group standards. The libraries were sequenced as a pool, and the TCR yield per sample differed mostly because of small variations in library volumes within the pool. Blood was sampled from patients pre-sensitization (week 0) and at 2, 6 and about 24 weeks after DPC sensitization. In alopecia patients, the study followed how the peripheral blood TCR repertoire changed in vivo over primary and secondary sensitization to diphenylcyclopropenone (DPC), a hapten. Alopecia areata with under or over 50% scalp involvement, alopecia totalis and alopecia universalis were represented in the patient cohort, which was mostly female. For TCR sequencing, blood came from 25 to 35 alopecia patients at anywhere from one to four time points (pre-sensitization, 2, 6 and 24 weeks).

The germline ends are 14 bases apart after V is trimmed by 5 bases and J by 0 bases. CDR1 SGHTA and CDR2 FQGNSA are derived from the germline V gene. From its cysteine to its phenylalanine, the CDR3 spans 16 amino acids. The retained sequence is limited to the CDR3, 48 bases, with the frame set at the first base. Points the paper makes about the study in general: Repeated subsampling changed both the strength of the expansion versus patch-test correlation and the threshold at which that correlation became significant. Expanded TCRs formed significantly more large CDR3 similarity clusters than pre-sensitization or healthy control sets, consistent with antigen-driven responses. Because every patient had alopecia, a presumed autoimmune disease, the patients' immune response might differ from that of healthy individuals. Patch test score was positively correlated with the number of PT1 expanded TCRs, with significance at thresholds 8, 16 and 32 but not at 4. DPC sensitization did not change how many TCRs were above 1 in 1000 frequency, and no evidence was found of alterations in global repertoire structure.

Interpreted using the paper, the time point label stands for: patch test 1, 2 weeks after DPC sensitization. Sample treatment or condition, as interpreted from the label and publication: therapeutic diphenylcyclopropenone sensitization with weekly scalp DPC. At every patch-test visit, the blood draw took place before the patch test was put on. Patients were eligible if aged 18 to 70, diagnosed with alopecia and judged suitable for DPC therapy, and pregnant patients were excluded. Total RNA was isolated from unfractionated whole blood collected in Tempus Blood RNA tubes. The library was prepared using RACE. The sequencing machine was a NextSeq 500. During library preparation, unique molecular identifiers were attached to individual cDNA molecules so that TCRs could be counted quantitatively and reproducibly. From each blood RNA sample, both TCR alpha and TCR beta chains were sequenced. The source study handled its data this way. The median number of TCRs per sample was 95,638, ranging from about 20,000 to 750,000. The Decombinator software suite was used to annotate the V, J and CDR3 of the TCR reads. Every sample was subsampled to the same number of TCRs (28,000) for the PS versus PT1 abundance plots. TCRs were defined as expanded if absent before sensitization and observed at least eight times at the 2-week time point. The public reads were run again by TCRdb, first through fastp at Q25 and then through MiXCR, and only productive beta chains were kept. Every CDR3 protein is listed once, alongside the most common genes and DNA of its rows. In this record, the V and J calls reflect TCRdb's handling and not the investigators' own analysis. This sample lists some 70,000 distinct CDR3 sequences; approximately 35% were detected once. Clones ranked in the top ten supply nearly 9% of the sample.

This sample comprised whole blood, obtained in connection with sensitization to the hapten diphenylcyclopropenone (DPC). This sequence uses TRBV7-2 and TRBJ2-1; no D gene can be assigned with confidence. The clonotype comes from a man in his forties with alopecia areata. Some clones in this sample may be carry-over from other donors' samples. The CDR3 here reads CASSRNGPSSYNEQFF. The sequenced DNA: TGTGCCAGCAGCCGTAATGGCCCTAGCTCCTACAATGAGCAGTTCTTC.